Reported below is one TCR beta chain. Methods used by the authors: Reference gene primer amplification in the assay estimated nucleated cell counts. Data came from immunoSEQ multiplex PCR; TCRdb stores just in-frame clones and leaves some out. Clonal size and the V and J genes are those of that table, whereas D and trimming came from the DNA. The table has roughly 200,000 clones, roughly 80% seen once; the top ten hold less than 5.5%. The data derive from a study of blood T cell repertoires in COVID-19. Study background: T cells, B-cell-depleted T cells, or PBMCs provided the cDNA or gDNA that served as material.

V shed 6 bases, J shed 4 bases, and the junction held 6 bases outside the gene matches. The germline gives CDR1 MDHEN, CDR2 SYDVKM. The CDR3 is 15 amino acids. Sequencing was done on a sample of peripheral blood. The chain employs TRBV28 and TRBJ1-2, with 12 bases matching TRBD1. This TCR was recovered from a man in his forties or fifties with active or convalescent COVID-19. In DNA, the CDR3 is TGTGCCAGCAGGCATGGGACAGGGGGCCTCTATGGCTACACCTTC. It translates to CASRHGTGGLYGYTF.